This T cell receptor (beta chain) is drawn from a study of CD8 T cells in Susac syndrome. When the RNA was reverse transcribed, random hexamers were used with an input of roughly 0.5 to 1 ug. TCRdb independently ran MiXCR on the immunoSEQ multiplex PCR reads; one entry per CDR3 protein. The sample yields 80,000 to 90,000 distinct CDR3 sequences, about 95% seen once. Blood CD8+ and CD4+ T cells underwent high-throughput TCR beta sequencing. The CDR3 loop spans 15 amino acids. Trimming cost V 3 bases and J 0 bases, with 11 bases left between them. Germline loops: CDR1 SGHAT, CDR2 FQDESV (reference sequence).

Sequences were obtained from CD8+ T cells from PBMCs. The chain employs TRBV11-1 and TRBJ2-5; maybe TRBD2 (5 bases). This receptor was taken from a human donor with Susac syndrome. The CDR3 region is CASSLGAEYQETQYF. CDR3 DNA: TGTGCCAGCAGCTTGGGAGCGGAATACCAAGAGACCCAGTACTTC.